The 21 T cell receptor beta chains reported below all come from one sample, sequenced in a study of metastatic and nonmetastatic thyroid tumors. Using MiXCR, TCRdb reanalyzed the PCR reads. The sample carries around 17,000 clones, 20% to 25% recorded once. Before thyroid surgery, none of the patients had received any treatment. The sequenced material came from adjacent normal tissue. All receptors derive from a female donor with papillary thyroid cancer or a benign thyroid nodule (not recorded which). Some clones in this sample may be carry-over from other donors' samples.

In regard to this clone: One end of the junction varies from germline; a read error may be responsible. The chain carries TRBV6-4 and TRBJ2-5, with D perhaps matching TRBD1 (6 bases). This CDR3 has 15 amino acids. Germline-derived CDR1 and CDR2 are MRHNA and SNTAGT. The CDR3 spells CGISAQTGGGETHYF. DNA of the CDR3: TGTGGCATCAGTGCCCAGACAGGTGGCGGCGAGACCCACTACTTC.

This clone appeared a single time. A junction boundary mismatches the germline segment, possibly from a read error. The V gene is TRBV7-8, the J gene TRBJ2-5; the D gene is possibly TRBD1 (6 bases). Germline V CDR1 and CDR2: SGHVS, FQNEAQ. CDR3 length: 16 residues. CDR3: CASSPGPQGLQDTQYF. In nucleotides, the CDR3 is TGTGCCAGCAGCCCGGGGCCACAGGGCCTTCAAGATACCCAGTACTTC.

The rearrangement uses TRBV28 and TRBJ2-5, with no clear D. The CDR3 loop spans 12 amino acids. V lost 7 bases to trimming and J lost 3 bases, with 9 bases between them. CDR1 is MDHEN and CDR2 is SYDVKM in the germline V gene. The CDR3 coding sequence is TGTGCCAGCAACCCATCAGAAGAGACCCAGTACTTC. As protein: CASNPSEETQYF.

The J gene is TRBJ2-7, the V gene TRBV4-1; weak D call: TRBD1 (5 bases). V shed 5 bases and J shed 1 base, with 6 bases lying between them. This CDR3 region has 12 residues. Germline assignment: CDR1 MGHRA and CDR2 YSYEKL. CDR3 sequence reads: CASSRQSYEQYF. In DNA form, the CDR3 reads TGCGCCAGCAGCAGACAGTCCTACGAGCAGTACTTC.

There are many counts of this clone. The rearrangement joins TRBV29-1 to TRBJ1-1, with no clear D. The V gene's germline CDR1 is SQVTM and CDR2 ANQGSEA. This CDR3 contains 11 residues. The V end was cut by 4 bases, the J end by 5 bases, with 8 bases between. In DNA, the CDR3 is TGCAGCGTTGGGGGATATACTGAAGCTTTCTTT. Translated, it gives CSVGGYTEAFF. Full variable domain (missing parts from reference TRBV29-1 and TRBJ1-1): SAVISQKPSRDICQRGTSLTIQCQVDSQVTMMFWYRQQPGQSLTLIATANQGSEATYESGFVIDKFPISRPNLTFSTLTVSNMSPEDSSIYLCSVGGYTEAFFGQGTRLTVV.

This clone is medium-sized by share. This chain uses TRBV6-1 with TRBJ2-5; D is ambiguous. The germline V and J ends were trimmed by 1 base and 5 bases, with 11 bases remaining between them. This CDR3 contains 14 residues. Per germline, CDR1 MNHNS and CDR2 SASEGT. The CDR3 sequence: CASSEEWVSETQYF. In DNA, the CDR3 is TGTGCCAGCAGTGAAGAGTGGGTTTCTGAGACCCAGTACTTC.

V usage is TRBV4-3 and J usage is TRBJ1-3; D ambiguous. The V end lost 0 bases, the J end lost 4 bases, and 7 bases lay between the germline ends. CDR1 is LGHNA and CDR2 is YSLEER in the germline V gene. This CDR3 is 14 amino acids long. CDR3 DNA: TGCGCCAGCAGCCAAGAAGAGAGGGGAAACACCATATATTTT. Translation: CASSQEERGNTIYF.

The sample holds many counts of this clone. The chain carries TRBV9 and TRBJ2-2, with D perhaps matching TRBD1 (5 bases). The germline V gene encodes CDR1 SGDLS and CDR2 YYNGEE. CDR3 length: 15 amino acids. V shed 4 bases and J shed 5 bases, with 15 bases lying between them. Here the CDR3 reads CASSPQGLKTGELFF. The CDR3 DNA reads as TGTGCCAGCAGCCCCCAGGGCTTAAAGACCGGGGAGCTGTTTTTT.

This clone came up a few times. The gene calls are TRBV27 and TRBJ2-5; maybe TRBD2 (5 bases). This CDR3 is 17 amino acids long. V dropped 5 bases and J dropped 5 bases, with 24 bases sitting between them. The germline V gene encodes CDR1 MNHEY and CDR2 SMNVEV (reference sequence). The CDR3 protein is CASSPPGAVWFKETQYF. CDR3 DNA: TGTGCCAGCAGTCCCCCAGGAGCGGTATGGTTTAAGGAGACCCAGTACTTC.

V and J are TRBV20-1 and TRBJ1-2, with no clear D. Trimming removed 1 base at V and 3 bases at J, with 9 bases between. CDR3 length: 13 amino acids. Germline values: CDR1 DFQATT, CDR2 SNEGSKA (reference sequence). CDR3 DNA: TGCAGTGCTAGAGGCACCCTCCACTATGGCTACACCTTC. Translated, it gives CSARGTLHYGYTF.

Turning to this clone: At one boundary the junction diverges from the germline segment, which might be a read error. The V and J genes are TRBV11-1 and TRBJ2-5; 7 positions agree with TRBD2. CDR1 SGHAT and CDR2 FQDESV come from the germline V gene (reference sequence). The CDR3 is 18 residues long. CDR3 loop: CARGYLKGREMYQETQYF. In DNA form, the CDR3 reads TGTGCCAGAGGCTACCTAAAGGGGCGGGAGATGTATCAAGAGACACAGTACTTC.

There are a few counts of this clone. At one end, the junction sequence differs from germline, possibly due to a read error. The same CDR3 also results from other DNA sequences found in this sample. The CDR3, as DNA: TGTGCCAGCAGTTTTTTCGACGGACTGAACCCGACCAAAGAGACACAGTACTTC. Its protein is CASSFFDGLNPTKETQYF. J is TRBJ2-5 and V is TRBV27; D may be TRBD2 (5 bases). Germline assignment: CDR1 MNHEY and CDR2 SMNVEV (reference sequence). This CDR3 is built from 18 residues.

By sample share, this clone is medium-sized. The rearrangement joins TRBV28 to TRBJ1-1; tentative D call: TRBD1 (6 bases). Germline loops: CDR1 MDHEN, CDR2 SYDVKM. Deletions cut 2 bases from V and 0 bases from J, with 10 bases between. The CDR3 contains 15 residues. The CDR3 DNA reads as TGTGCCAGCAGTTTACAGGGGCCTATGAACACTGAAGCTTTCTTT. Translating it yields CASSLQGPMNTEAFF. Drawing the rest from reference TRBV28 and TRBJ1-1, the complete variable domain is DVKVTQSSRYLVKRTGEKVFLECVQDMDHENMFWYRQDPGLGLRLIYFSYDVKMKEKGDIPEGYSVSREKKERFSLILESASTNQTSMYLCASSLQGPMNTEAFFGQGTRLTVV.

This clone is categorized as medium-sized (0.01 to 0.1%). The chain joins TRBV6-4 to TRBJ1-2; D ambiguous. There are 13 residues in the CDR3. The germline gives CDR1 MRHNA, CDR2 SNTAGT. V was cut by 2 bases and J by 5 bases, with 9 bases left in between. In DNA form, the CDR3 reads TGTGCCAGCAGTGACAGGACGGATTATGGCTACACCTTC. Translated, it gives CASSDRTDYGYTF.

This chain links TRBV7-9 with TRBJ1-4; D is possibly TRBD1 (6 bases). The CDR3 runs to 14 residues. Germline values: CDR1 SEHNR, CDR2 FQNEAQ (reference sequence). The V end was cut by 7 bases, the J end by 8 bases, with 17 bases between. The CDR3 DNA sequence: TGTGCCAGCATCCCCCTGACAGGTCAGGAAAAACTGTTTTTT. Its protein product is CASIPLTGQEKLFF.

Sample share makes this clone medium-sized. V and J are TRBV27 and TRBJ2-7; maybe TRBD2 (6 bases). CDR3 length: 14 amino acids. Germline V gene sequence: CDR1 MNHEY, CDR2 SMNVEV (reference sequence). V was pared by 8 bases and J by 3 bases, with 17 bases between. CDR3 amino acids: CASVNLGGGYEQYF. CDR3 DNA: TGTGCCAGCGTGAATCTCGGGGGAGGCTACGAGCAGTACTTC.

The sample holds many counts of this clone. This sequence joins TRBV29-1 and TRBJ2-1, with D hard to call. Between the trimmed V and J ends, which lost 5 bases and 4 bases, there was a span of 9 bases. This CDR3 comprises 12 residues. Looked up from germline, CDR1 is SQVTM and CDR2 is ANQGSEA. The CDR3 DNA reads as TGCAGCGTTCGAAAGCCGTACAATGAGCAGTTCTTC. Its protein is CSVRKPYNEQFF.

The gene calls are TRBV6-1 and TRBJ2-7; 7 bases line up with TRBD1. V lost 7 bases to trimming and J lost 3 bases; unmatched junction nucleotides: 6. This CDR3 comprises 13 residues. Germline loops: CDR1 MNHNS, CDR2 SASEGT. In nucleotides, the CDR3 is TGTGCCAGCAAGCAGGGGGAGTTCTACGAGCAGTACTTC. This translates into CASKQGEFYEQYF.

This clone has more than one count but fewer than ten. The chain uses TRBV2 and TRBJ2-2; no definite D call. Per germline, CDR1 SNHLY and CDR2 FYNNEI. The length of the CDR3 is 12 residues. Trimming took 6 bases from V and 5 from J, leaving 7 bases between them. DNA for the CDR3: TGTGCCAGCAGCTTAGGAACCGGGGAGCTGTTTTTT. Translated: CASSLGTGELFF. The full variable domain, rest sourced from reference TRBV2 and TRBJ2-2, is EPEVTQTPSHQVTQMGQEVILRCVPISNHLYFYWYRQILGQKVEFLVSFYNNEISEKSEIFDDQFSVERPDGSNFTLKIRSTKLEDSAMYFCASSLGTGELFFGEGSRLTVL.

This clone is medium-sized in the sample. As DNA, the CDR3 is TGTGCCAGCAGTCCCAGACGTTGGCCCCAGCATTTT. Its protein product is CASSPRRWPQHF. The V gene is TRBV28, the J gene TRBJ1-5; D is ambiguous. The CDR3 loop spans 12 amino acids. V was pared by 5 bases and J by 9 bases, with 11 bases between. Germline V gene sequence: CDR1 MDHEN, CDR2 SYDVKM.

As concerns this clone: At one end the junction does not follow the germline gene, possibly because of a read error. The identical CDR3 is also encoded by other nucleotide sequences in the sample. This rearrangement joins TRBV9 to TRBJ2-2, with 7 positions matching TRBD1. This CDR3 comprises 17 residues. The germline V gene has CDR1 SGDLS and CDR2 YYNGEE. CDR3: CASRETGAPGNTGELFF. In DNA, the CDR3 is TGTGCCAGCAGAGAAACAGGGGCTCCGGGGAACACTGGGGAGCTGTTTTTT. The full variable domain, with the rest looked up from reference TRBV9 and TRBJ2-2, is DSGVTQTPKHLITATGQRVTLRCSPRSGDLSVYWYQQSLDQGLQFLIQYYNGEERAKGNILERFSAQQFPDLHSELNLSSLELGDSALYFCASRETGAPGNTGELFFGEGSRLTVL.